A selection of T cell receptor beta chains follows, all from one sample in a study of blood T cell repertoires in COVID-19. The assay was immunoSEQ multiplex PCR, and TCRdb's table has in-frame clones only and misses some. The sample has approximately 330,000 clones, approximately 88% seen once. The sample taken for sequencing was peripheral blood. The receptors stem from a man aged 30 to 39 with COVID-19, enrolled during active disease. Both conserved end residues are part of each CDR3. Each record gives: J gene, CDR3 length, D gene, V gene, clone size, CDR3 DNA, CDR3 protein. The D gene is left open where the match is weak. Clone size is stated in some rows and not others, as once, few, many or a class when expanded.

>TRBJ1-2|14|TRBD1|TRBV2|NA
TGTGCCAGCAGAAGACAGGGGGCTGGGTATGGCTACACCTTC
CASRRQGAGYGYTF
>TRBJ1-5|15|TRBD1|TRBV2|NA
TGTGCCAGCAGTGAGGTAGGGGGCTACAATCAGCCCCAGCATTTT
CASSEVGGYNQPQHF
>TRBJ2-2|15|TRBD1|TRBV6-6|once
TGTGCCAGCGGCAAAGAGGGACAGTACACCGGGGAGCTGTTTTTT
CASGKEGQYTGELFF
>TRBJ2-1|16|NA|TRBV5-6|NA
TGTGCCAGCAGCATTATGGGGACTCAGCGTCGAGATGAGCAGTTCTTC
CASSIMGTQRRDEQFF
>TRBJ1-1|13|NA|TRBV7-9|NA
TGTGCCAGCAGCTTCCTGGGGCTCACGGAAGCTTTCTTT
CASSFLGLTEAFF
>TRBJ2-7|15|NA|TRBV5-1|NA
TGCGCCAGCAGCTTGAGTGGGACATCCTCCTACGAGCAGTACTTC
CASSLSGTSSYEQYF
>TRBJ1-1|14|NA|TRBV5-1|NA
TGCGCCAGCAGCTGGGGACTTCTCGGAACTGAAGCTTTCTTT
CASSWGLLGTEAFF
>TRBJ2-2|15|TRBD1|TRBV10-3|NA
TGTGCCATCAGTGGGACAGGGGGAAACACCGGGGAGCTGTTTTTT
CAISGTGGNTGELFF
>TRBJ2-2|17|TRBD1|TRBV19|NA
TGTGCCAGTAGTATATTACCGGGACAGGGAAACACCGGGGAGCTGTTTTTT
CASSILPGQGNTGELFF
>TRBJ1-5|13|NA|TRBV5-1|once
TGCGCCAGCAGCTTGGGACAGAATCAGCCCCAGCATTTT
CASSLGQNQPQHF